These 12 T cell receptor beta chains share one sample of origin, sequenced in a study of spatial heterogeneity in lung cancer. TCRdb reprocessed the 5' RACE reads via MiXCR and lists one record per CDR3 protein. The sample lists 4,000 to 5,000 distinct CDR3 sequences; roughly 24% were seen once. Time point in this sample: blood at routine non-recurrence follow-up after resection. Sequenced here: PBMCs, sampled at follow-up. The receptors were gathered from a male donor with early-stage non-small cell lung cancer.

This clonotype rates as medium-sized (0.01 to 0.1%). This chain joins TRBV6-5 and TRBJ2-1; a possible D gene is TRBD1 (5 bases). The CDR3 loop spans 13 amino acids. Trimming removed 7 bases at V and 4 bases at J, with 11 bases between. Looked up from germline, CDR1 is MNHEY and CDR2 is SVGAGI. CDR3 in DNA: TGTGCCAGCAAGACAGAGGTTTACAATGAGCAGTTCTTC. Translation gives CASKTEVYNEQFF.

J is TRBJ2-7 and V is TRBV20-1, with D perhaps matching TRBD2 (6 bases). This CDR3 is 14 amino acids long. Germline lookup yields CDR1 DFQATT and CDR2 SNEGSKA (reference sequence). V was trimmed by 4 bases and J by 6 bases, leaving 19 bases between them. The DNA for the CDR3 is TGCAGTGCTATTGAGCGGAGGGCCCGAGGCGAGCAGTACTTC. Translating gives CSAIERRARGEQYF.

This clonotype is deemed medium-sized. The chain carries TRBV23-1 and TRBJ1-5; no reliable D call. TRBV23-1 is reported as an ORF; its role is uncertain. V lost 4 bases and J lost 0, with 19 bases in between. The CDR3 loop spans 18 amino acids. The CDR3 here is CASSRGPPLLNSNQPQHF. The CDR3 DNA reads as TGCGCCAGCAGTCGAGGACCGCCACTACTTAATAGCAATCAGCCCCAGCATTTT.

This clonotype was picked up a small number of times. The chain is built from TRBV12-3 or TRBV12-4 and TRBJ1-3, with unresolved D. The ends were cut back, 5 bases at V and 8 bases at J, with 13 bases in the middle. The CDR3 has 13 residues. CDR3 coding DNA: TGTGCCAGCAGTATCGATCCGGAGGACACCATATATTTT. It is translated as CASSIDPEDTIYF.

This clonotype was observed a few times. CDR3 loop: CASSQLLAGGHEQFF. The CDR3 bases are TGCGCCAGCAGCCAACTACTAGCGGGGGGACATGAGCAGTTCTTC. The chain employs TRBV4-1 and TRBJ2-1; 12 positions agree with TRBD2. The CDR3 is 15 residues long. Germline lookup yields CDR1 MGHRA and CDR2 YSYEKL. Unmatched junction bases numbered 4, after V lost 2 bases and J lost 8 bases.

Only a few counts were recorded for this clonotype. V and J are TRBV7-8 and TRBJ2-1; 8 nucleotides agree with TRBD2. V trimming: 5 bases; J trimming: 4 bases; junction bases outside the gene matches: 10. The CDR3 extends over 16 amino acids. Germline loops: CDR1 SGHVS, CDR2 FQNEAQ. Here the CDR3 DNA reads TGTGCCAGCAGCGTTAGTGGGACTAGTGCTTACAATGAGCAGTTCTTC. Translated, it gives CASSVSGTSAYNEQFF.

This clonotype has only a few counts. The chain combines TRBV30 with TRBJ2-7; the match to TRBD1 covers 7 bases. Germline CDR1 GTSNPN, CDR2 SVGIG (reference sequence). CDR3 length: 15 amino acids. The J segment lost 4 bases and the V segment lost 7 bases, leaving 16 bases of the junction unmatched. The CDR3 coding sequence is TGTGCCTTTGAGGGGGAGATGACAGGGATATACGAGCAGTACTTC. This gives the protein CAFEGEMTGIYEQYF.

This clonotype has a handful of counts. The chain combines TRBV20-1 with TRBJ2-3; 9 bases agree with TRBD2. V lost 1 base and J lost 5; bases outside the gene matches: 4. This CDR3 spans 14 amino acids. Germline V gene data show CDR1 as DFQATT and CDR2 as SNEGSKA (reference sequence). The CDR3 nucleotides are TGCAGTGCTAGAGTAGCGGGGGTATTAGATACGCAGTATTTT. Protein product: CSARVAGVLDTQYF.

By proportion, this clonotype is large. The CDR3: CASSVGPGSYREADTQYF. CDR3 in DNA: TGTGCCAGCAGCGTAGGCCCTGGTAGCTACCGAGAGGCAGATACGCAGTATTTT. The chain uses TRBV9 and TRBJ2-3, with unresolved D. Trimming removed 0 bases at V and 4 bases at J, with 21 bases between. The CDR3 covers 18 residues. Looked up from germline, CDR1 is SGDLS and CDR2 is YYNGEE.

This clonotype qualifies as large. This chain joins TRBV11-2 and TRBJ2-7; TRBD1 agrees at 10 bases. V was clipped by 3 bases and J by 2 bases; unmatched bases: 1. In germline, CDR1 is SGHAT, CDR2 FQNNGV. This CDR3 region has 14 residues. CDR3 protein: CASSLDRGAYEQYF. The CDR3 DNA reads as TGTGCCAGCAGCTTGGACAGGGGGGCCTACGAGCAGTACTTC.

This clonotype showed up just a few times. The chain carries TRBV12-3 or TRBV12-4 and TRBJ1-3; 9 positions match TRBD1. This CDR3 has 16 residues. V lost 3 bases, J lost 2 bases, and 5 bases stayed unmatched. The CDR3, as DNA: TGTGCCAGCAGTTTTCGACAGGGGGTTACTGGAAACACCATATATTTT. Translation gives CASSFRQGVTGNTIYF.

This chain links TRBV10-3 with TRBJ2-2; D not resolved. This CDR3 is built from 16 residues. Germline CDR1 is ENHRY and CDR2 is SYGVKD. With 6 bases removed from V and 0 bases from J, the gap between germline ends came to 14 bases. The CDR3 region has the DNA TGTGCCATCAGCCCGTCGCGCATTGCGAACACCGGGGAGCTGTTTTTT. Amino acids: CAISPSRIANTGELFF.